These 2 T cell receptor beta chains originate from one sample sequenced in a study of blood T cell repertoires in COVID-19. Method: immunoSEQ multiplex PCR; TCRdb's copy keeps in-frame clones and lacks some. The sample has 200,000 to 250,000 clones; approximately 90% are singletons. The source material was PBMCs or T cells enriched from blood (not recorded which). These receptors all come from a man aged 25 to 40 who had recovered from COVID-19.

The chain employs TRBV5-1 and TRBJ2-1, with D maybe TRBD2 (5 bases). V lost 2 bases to trimming and J lost 2 bases, with 20 bases between them. The V gene's germline CDR1 is SGHRS and CDR2 YFSETQ. The CDR3 is 18 amino acids. CDR3 in DNA: TGCGCCAGCAGCTTCCCTTTCGAACGGGGTGATGCCTACAATGAGCAGTTCTTC. Its translation: CASSFPFERGDAYNEQFF.

This clone appeared a single time. This chain uses TRBV3-1 (or the pseudogene TRBV3-2) with TRBJ2-2; no definite D call. Trimming stripped 1 base from V and 5 bases from J, with 8 bases between. The V gene's germline CDR1 is LGHDT and CDR2 YNNKEL (reference sequence). This CDR3 spans 14 amino acids. The CDR3 DNA reads TGTGCCAGCAGCCAAGTGGTGGAGACCGGGGAGCTGTTTTTT. It encodes CASSQVVETGELFF.